Listed here is a single TCR beta chain. The data were obtained in a study of cytomegalovirus exposure and HLA in healthy donors. The CDR3 has 15 residues. Trimming removed 4 bases from V and 5 bases from J; junction bases left unmatched: 6. Germline V gives CDR1 SGHNT, CDR2 YENEEA. Both 60 Vbeta primers and 13 Jbeta primers went into the PCR. Clones were sequenced by immunoSEQ multiplex PCR, and TCRdb holds only the in-frame ones, with some missing. The table records roughly 190,000 clones, roughly 76% of them present only once. This clonotype originated in a man aged 40-55 years in good health and CMV-seropositive. The J gene is TRBJ1-1, the V gene TRBV11-3, with TRBD1 identical over 11 bases. Sequenced input: PBMCs. CDR3: CASSYRTGGLTEAFF. The CDR3 bases are TGTGCCAGCAGCTACCGGACAGGGGGCCTGACTGAAGCTTTCTTT. The full variable domain, rest sourced from reference TRBV11-3 and TRBJ1-1, is EAGVVQSPRYKIIEKKQPVAFWCNPISGHNTLYWYLQNLGQGPELLIRYENEEAVDDSQLPKDRFSAERLKGVDSTLKIQPAELGDSAVYLCASSYRTGGLTEAFFGQGTRLTVV.